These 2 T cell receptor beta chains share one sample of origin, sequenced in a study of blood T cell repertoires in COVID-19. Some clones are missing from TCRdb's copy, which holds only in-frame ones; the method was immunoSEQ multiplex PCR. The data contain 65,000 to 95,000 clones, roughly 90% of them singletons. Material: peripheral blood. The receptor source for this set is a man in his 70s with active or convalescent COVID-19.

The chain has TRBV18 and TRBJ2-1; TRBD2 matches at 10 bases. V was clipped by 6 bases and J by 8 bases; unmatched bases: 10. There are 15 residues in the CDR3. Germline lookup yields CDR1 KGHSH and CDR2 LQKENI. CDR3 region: CASSPMERGGYEQFF. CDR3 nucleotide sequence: TGTGCCAGCTCCCCAATGGAGCGGGGGGGCTATGAGCAGTTCTTC.

CDR3 protein: CASSRTTGTGDEKLFF. CDR3 sequence (DNA): TGCGCCAGCAGCCGGACGACCGGGACAGGGGATGAAAAACTGTTTTTT. The J gene is TRBJ1-4, the V gene TRBV4-1; 10 nucleotides agree with TRBD1. The CDR3 has 16 residues. CDR1 MGHRA and CDR2 YSYEKL come from the germline V gene. V was clipped by 4 bases and J by 6 bases; unmatched bases: 8.